What follows are 26 T cell receptor beta chains derived from one specimen sequenced in a study of blood T cells in healthy people across ages. A second 7 to 11 cycle PCR used barcoded and J-beta primers. TCRdb recomputed calls from the 5' RACE reads with MiXCR, one row per CDR3 protein. The repertoire holds fewer than 1 million distinct CDR3 sequences, with around 42% as singletons. The material sequenced was blood. The receptors were gathered from a man in his 60s in good health.

This clonotype was picked up a small number of times. The chain combines TRBV9 with TRBJ2-4; no firm D call. Germline V CDR1 and CDR2: SGDLS, YYNGEE. V dropped 3 bases and J dropped 8 bases, with 12 bases sitting between them. This CDR3 contains 13 residues. CDR3 DNA sequence: TGTGCCAGCAGCGCCCAGCGATTTGACATTCAGTACTTC. It encodes CASSAQRFDIQYF. The variable domain in full, with the rest retrieved from reference TRBV9 and TRBJ2-4, is DSGVTQTPKHLITATGQRVTLRCSPRSGDLSVYWYQQSLDQGLQFLIQYYNGEERAKGNILERFSAQQFPDLHSELNLSSLELGDSALYFCASSAQRFDIQYFGAGTRLSVL.

The chain uses TRBV3-1 and TRBJ2-1; perhaps TRBD1 as D (5 bases). CDR3 size: 15 residues. V was cut by 0 bases and J by 5 bases, with 11 bases left in between. The V gene's germline CDR1 is LGHDT and CDR2 YNNKEL (reference sequence). This chain's CDR3 is CASSQDLPGNNEQFF. In nucleotides, the CDR3 is TGTGCCAGCAGCCAAGATCTTCCAGGGAACAATGAGCAGTTCTTC.

This clonotype was detected once. V usage is TRBV30 and J usage is TRBJ2-5; D possibly corresponds to TRBD1 (5 bases). TRBJ2-7 matches the DNA end more closely, so the J call is doubtful. The CDR3 totals 13 residues. Germline V gives CDR1 GTSNPN, CDR2 SVGIG (reference sequence). CDR3 in DNA: TGTGCCGTACGGGCAGGGTCATCAAGCGAGCAGTACTTC. This sequence encodes CAVRAGSSSEQYF.

Of note for this clonotype: As the CDR3 is not closed by the conserved phenylalanine or tryptophan, this likely results from a read error. This sequence joins TRBV4-3 and TRBJ2-7; 8 nucleotides align to TRBD1. The J call may be faulty, since TRBJ2-5 better matches the DNA end. CDR3 length: 14 amino acids. The germline V gene encodes CDR1 LGHNA and CDR2 YSLEER. CDR3 sequence reads: CASSRDRIRETQYI. The CDR3 region has the DNA TGCGCCAGCAGCCGGGACAGGATCAGGGAGACCCAGTACATC.

The chain carries TRBV2 and TRBJ2-5, with no clear D. Between the trimmed V and J ends, which lost 6 bases and 11 bases, there was a span of 16 bases. CDR3 size: 12 residues. Germline CDR1 and CDR2: SNHLY and FYNNEI. CDR3 sequence (DNA): TGTGCCAGCAGGGCAGGATACAATGAGCAGTACTTC. This sequence encodes CASRAGYNEQYF.

This chain uses TRBV6-5 with TRBJ1-2; 7 bases map to TRBD1. There are 15 residues in the CDR3. J lost 3 bases, V lost 0 bases, and 4 bases had no gene match. The germline V gene has CDR1 MNHEY and CDR2 SVGAGI. CDR3 protein: CASSYSMQGDYGYTF. The CDR3 region has the DNA TGTGCCAGCAGTTACTCGATGCAGGGGGACTATGGCTACACCTTC.

This sequence joins TRBV20-1 and TRBJ2-7, with TRBD2 identical over 8 bases. The junction had 4 bases not matched to a gene; V was cut back by 6 bases and J by 0 bases. Germline CDR1 DFQATT, CDR2 SNEGSKA (reference sequence). The CDR3 loop spans 13 amino acids. The CDR3 sequence: CSAQAGDSYEQYF. The CDR3 nucleotides are TGCAGTGCCCAAGCGGGGGACTCCTACGAGCAGTACTTC.

This clonotype appeared a few times. The V gene is TRBV7-9, the J gene TRBJ1-2, with a weak D call TRBD1 (5 bases). The CDR3 consists of 16 residues. V was trimmed by 3 bases and J by 2 bases, leaving 16 bases between them. Germline assignment: CDR1 SEHNR and CDR2 FQNEAQ (reference sequence). The CDR3 protein is CASSFQGNSPNYGYTF. DNA for the CDR3: TGTGCCAGCAGCTTTCAGGGCAATTCGCCGAACTATGGCTACACCTTC.

The sample holds one count of this clonotype. The rearrangement joins TRBV5-5 to TRBJ1-1, with a weak D call TRBD1 (5 bases). Germline assignment: CDR1 SGHKS and CDR2 YYEKEE (reference sequence). The CDR3 is made up of 14 amino acids. This CDR3 reads CECQQTWWGAEAFF. In DNA, the CDR3 is TGTGAGTGCCAGCAAACTTGGTGGGGGGCTGAAGCTTTCTTT. The variable domain in full, with the rest retrieved from reference TRBV5-5 and TRBJ1-1, is DAGVTQSPTHLIKTRGQQVTLRCSPISGHKSVSWYQQVLGQGPQFIFQYYEKEERGRGNFPDRFSARQFPNYSSELNVNALLLGDSALYLCECQQTWWGAEAFFGQGTRLTVV.

This clonotype was detected many times. The chain has TRBV7-2 and TRBJ2-7, with D tentatively TRBD2 (6 bases). The CDR3 loop spans 15 amino acids. With 1 base removed from V and 2 bases from J, the gap between germline ends came to 12 bases. Germline V gene data show CDR1 as SGHTA and CDR2 as FQGNSA. This chain's CDR3 is CASSLVGGATYEQYF. The DNA of the CDR3 is TGTGCCAGCAGCTTAGTGGGCGGGGCTACCTACGAGCAGTACTTC.

The V call is TRBV2, the J call TRBJ1-1; the D gene is possibly TRBD1 (5 bases). The germline CDR1 and CDR2 sequences are SNHLY and FYNNEI. V shed 6 bases and J shed 0 bases, with 14 bases lying between them. CDR3 length: 15 amino acids. CDR3 in DNA: TGTGCCAGCAGCCGTAAAGGAGGGGTGAACACTGAAGCTTTCTTT. Protein product: CASSRKGGVNTEAFF.

The chain carries TRBV7-9 and TRBJ2-7, with a tentative D call TRBD2 (7 bases). Looked up from germline, CDR1 is SEHNR and CDR2 is FQNEAQ (reference sequence). The length of the CDR3 is 16 residues. Trimming stripped 4 bases from V and 12 bases from J, with 28 bases between. CDR3 coding DNA: TGTGCCAGCAGCTCTGGGGCGGGGGACACCCCGCTCGGTCGGTACTTC. It translates to CASSSGAGDTPLGRYF. Looking up the rest from reference TRBV7-9 and TRBJ2-7 gives the full variable domain: DTGVSQNPRHKITKRGQNVTFRCDPISEHNRLYWYRQTLGQGPEFLTYFQNEAQLEKSRLLSDRFSAERPKGSFSTLEIQRTEQGDSAMYLCASSSGAGDTPLGRYFGPGTRLTVT.

The rearrangement joins TRBV25-1 to TRBJ2-7; 7 bases are shared with TRBD2. Looked up from germline, CDR1 is MGHDK and CDR2 is SYGVNS. This CDR3 contains 15 residues. Trimming removed 3 bases from V and 2 bases from J; junction bases left unmatched: 7. The CDR3 region is CASSDPLGGTYEQYF. CDR3 in DNA: TGTGCCAGCAGTGACCCTCTGGGGGGGACCTACGAGCAGTACTTC.

The chain is built from TRBV6-2 or TRBV6-3 and TRBJ1-2; TRBD1 agrees at 9 bases. V lost 2 bases to trimming and J lost 6 bases; unmatched junction nucleotides: 7. The CDR3 has 15 residues. CDR1 MNHEY and CDR2 SVGEGT come from the germline V gene. CDR3 DNA: TGTGCCAGCAGTTACGGGGGACAGGGTACGCATGGCTACACCTTC. Translating gives CASSYGGQGTHGYTF.

This clonotype appeared a few times. The V call is TRBV2, the J call TRBJ2-7, with 8 bases identical to TRBD1. The germline V gene encodes CDR1 SNHLY and CDR2 FYNNEI. V shed 6 bases, J shed 2 bases, and the junction held 6 bases outside the gene matches. The CDR3 runs 14 residues. Written as DNA, the CDR3 is TGTGCCAGCAGAAAGGGACAGGCCACCTACGAGCAGTACTTC. This sequence encodes CASRKGQATYEQYF.

The chain uses TRBV3-1 and TRBJ2-3, with unresolved D. Trimming stripped 0 bases from V and 3 bases from J, with 10 bases between. Looked up from germline, CDR1 is LGHDT and CDR2 is YNNKEL (reference sequence). CDR3 length: 15 amino acids. DNA of the CDR3: TGTGCCAGCAGCCAAGATCCCTTCTCGACAGATACGCAGTATTTT. This encodes CASSQDPFSTDTQYF.

The chain joins TRBV9 to TRBJ1-2, with D unclear. Germline CDR1 is SGDLS and CDR2 is YYNGEE. Trimming left V 0 bases short and J 5 bases short, with 8 bases between. The CDR3 sequence is 13 residues long. The CDR3, as DNA: TGTGCCAGCAGCGTAGCTCCAGAATATGGCTACACCTTC. Protein sequence: CASSVAPEYGYTF.

The table lists this clonotype with a few counts. V gene TRBV20-1 combines with J gene TRBJ2-4; 7 positions match TRBD1. The tail of the sequence fits TRBJ2-7 better, so the J call may be wrong. The CDR3 is 16 amino acids. Germline V gives CDR1 DFQATT, CDR2 SNEGSKA (reference sequence). The CDR3: CSARGNDRDPLYEQYF. The CDR3 nucleotides read TGCAGTGCTAGAGGGAACGACAGGGATCCCCTCTACGAGCAGTACTTC.

The chain carries TRBV5-1 and TRBJ1-2, with a weak D call TRBD1 (5 bases). CDR1 is SGHRS and CDR2 is YFSETQ in the germline V gene. With 0 bases removed from V and 9 bases from J, the gap between germline ends came to 9 bases. This CDR3 is 12 amino acids long. The CDR3: CASSLAGGSYTF. The CDR3 region has the DNA TGCGCCAGCAGCTTGGCCGGGGGTAGCTACACCTTC.

The J gene is TRBJ1-2, the V gene TRBV20-1; 11 nucleotides line up with TRBD1. Germline V gene lookup returns CDR1 DFQATT and CDR2 SNEGSKA (reference sequence). V shed 6 bases and J 4 bases; nucleotides not matched to a gene: 4. The CDR3 is 13 amino acids. The chain's CDR3 is CSAGGTGGYGYTF. As DNA, the CDR3 is TGCAGTGCCGGAGGGACAGGGGGCTATGGCTACACCTTC.

The chain uses TRBV7-8 and TRBJ2-7; tentatively, D is TRBD1 (6 bases). V was trimmed by 3 bases and J by 6 bases, leaving 15 bases between them. The CDR3 contains 14 residues. Germline CDR1 SGHVS, CDR2 FQNEAQ. This chain's CDR3 is CASSFLGGLGEQYF. The CDR3 nucleotides are TGTGCCAGCAGCTTCCTTGGGGGCTTAGGCGAGCAGTACTTC.

This rearrangement joins TRBV29-1 to TRBJ2-3; weak D call: TRBD2 (5 bases). Germline CDR1 is SQVTM and CDR2 is ANQGSEA. This CDR3 region has 12 residues. The V gene lost 4 bases and the J gene lost 6 bases, with 11 bases spanning the gap. The CDR3 loop reads CSVGGPGDTQYF. In nucleotides, the CDR3 is TGCAGCGTTGGCGGGCCCGGGGATACGCAGTATTTT.

This clonotype was seen once. The chain employs TRBV3-1 and TRBJ2-7; D may be TRBD1 or TRBD2 (5 bases each). Germline assignment: CDR1 LGHDT and CDR2 YNNKEL (reference sequence). V was trimmed by 6 bases and J by 0 bases, leaving 27 bases between them. This CDR3 region has 19 residues. CDR3 DNA: TGTGCCAGCAGTGGGCTCACCGGGACGCGGAAGGGTAGCTCCTACGAGCAGTACTTC. Its translation is CASSGLTGTRKGSSYEQYF.

This clonotype has only a few counts. The chain carries TRBV18 and TRBJ1-5; D uncertain. The V gene's germline CDR1 is KGHSH and CDR2 LQKENI. This CDR3 spans 13 amino acids. V lost 2 bases and J lost 5, with 7 bases in between. The DNA for the CDR3 is TGTGCCAGCTCACCAGGCGGGTATCAGCCCCAGCATTTT. It is translated as CASSPGGYQPQHF.

The chain recombines TRBV18 with TRBJ2-7; 10 nucleotides line up with TRBD2. V shed 2 bases, J shed 4 bases, and the junction held 5 bases outside the gene matches. The CDR3 totals 15 residues. Germline V gene lookup returns CDR1 KGHSH and CDR2 LQKENI. CDR3 sequence (DNA): TGTGCCAGCTCACCAGGACTAGCGGAAGGGTACGAGCAGTACTTC. This gives the protein CASSPGLAEGYEQYF.

The V and J genes are TRBV20-1 and TRBJ2-5; no clear D gene. There are 12 residues in the CDR3. Germline V gives CDR1 DFQATT, CDR2 SNEGSKA (reference sequence). V lost 6 bases, J lost 2 bases, and 10 bases lay in between. The CDR3 DNA reads as TGCAGTGCCCGGCTGGGTCAAGAGACCCAGTACTTC. As protein: CSARLGQETQYF.